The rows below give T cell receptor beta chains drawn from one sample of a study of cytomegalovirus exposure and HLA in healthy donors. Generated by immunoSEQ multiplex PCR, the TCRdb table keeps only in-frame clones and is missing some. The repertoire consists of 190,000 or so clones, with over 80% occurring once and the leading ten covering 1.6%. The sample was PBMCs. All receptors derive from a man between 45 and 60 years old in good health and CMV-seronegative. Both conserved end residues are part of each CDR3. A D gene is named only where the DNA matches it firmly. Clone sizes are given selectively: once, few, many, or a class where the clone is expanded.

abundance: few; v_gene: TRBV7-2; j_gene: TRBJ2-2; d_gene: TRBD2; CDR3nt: TGTGCCAGCAGCATAAAGCGGGGACGGGCCGGGGAGCTGTTTTTT; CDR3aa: CASSIKRGRAGELFF
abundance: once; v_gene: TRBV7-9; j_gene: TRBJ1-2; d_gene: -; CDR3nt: TGTGCCAGCCACTTACTCCCCCAGGATGGCTACACCTTC; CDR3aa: CASHLLPQDGYTF
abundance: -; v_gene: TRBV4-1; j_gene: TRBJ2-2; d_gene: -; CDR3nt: TGCGCCAGCAGCCAAGAATCCCAGGCTGCGAACACCGGGGAGCTGTTTTTT; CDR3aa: CASSQESQAANTGELFF
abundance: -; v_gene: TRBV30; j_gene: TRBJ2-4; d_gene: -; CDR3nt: TGTGCCTGGAGTGGTGGTGGGGCAAACATTCAGTACTTC; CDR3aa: CAWSGGGANIQYF
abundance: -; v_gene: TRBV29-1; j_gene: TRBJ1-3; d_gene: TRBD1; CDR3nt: TGCAGCGCCCAGGGACAGGGGCCTGGAAACACCATATATTTT; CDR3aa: CSAQGQGPGNTIYF
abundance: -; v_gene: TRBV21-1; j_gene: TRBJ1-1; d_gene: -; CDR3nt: TGTGCCAGCAGGACCGGTTTAGCAGGGGCGGCTTTCTTT; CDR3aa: CASRTGLAGAAFF
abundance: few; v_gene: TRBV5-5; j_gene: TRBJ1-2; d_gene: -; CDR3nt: TGTGCCAGCAGCTTGGTTCGAGGCCCTGCGATTGATGGCTACACCTTC; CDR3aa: CASSLVRGPAIDGYTF
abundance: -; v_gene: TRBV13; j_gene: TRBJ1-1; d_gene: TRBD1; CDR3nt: TGTGCCAGCAGCTTAGGCACAGGGGCGCGCACTGAAGCTTTCTTT; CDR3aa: CASSLGTGARTEAFF
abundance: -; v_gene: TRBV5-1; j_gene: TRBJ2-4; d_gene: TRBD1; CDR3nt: TGCGCCAGCAGCGGGGGGACAGGGTTGGGCATTCAGTACTTC; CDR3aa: CASSGGTGLGIQYF
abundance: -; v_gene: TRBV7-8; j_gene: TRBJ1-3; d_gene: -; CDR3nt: TGTGCCAGCAGCCCTGGGGAGAACTCTGGAAACACCATATATTTT; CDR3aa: CASSPGENSGNTIYF
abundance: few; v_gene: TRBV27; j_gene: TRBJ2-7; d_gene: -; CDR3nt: TGTGCCAGCAGTTTCAAAGTAGCGTTTGGTTCCTACGAGCAGTACTTC; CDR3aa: CASSFKVAFGSYEQYF
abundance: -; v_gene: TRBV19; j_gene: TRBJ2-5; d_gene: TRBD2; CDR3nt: TGTGCCACCAGCGATCGGGGGGGGCCCGGAGAGACCCAGTACTTC; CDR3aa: CATSDRGGPGETQYF
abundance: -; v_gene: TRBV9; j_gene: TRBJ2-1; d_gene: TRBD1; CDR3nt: TGTGCCAGCAGCGTCGGGACAGGGACTTACAATGAGCAGTTCTTC; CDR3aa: CASSVGTGTYNEQFF
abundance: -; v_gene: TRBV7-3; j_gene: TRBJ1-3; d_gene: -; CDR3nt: TGTGCCAGCAGCGCCGACAGATTGTACTCTGGAAACACCATATATTTT; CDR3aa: CASSADRLYSGNTIYF
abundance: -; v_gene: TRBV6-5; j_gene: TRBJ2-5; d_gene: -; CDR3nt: TGTGCCAGCAGTCGAACAAGGCGCGGAGAGACCCAGTACTTC; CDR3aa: CASSRTRRGETQYF
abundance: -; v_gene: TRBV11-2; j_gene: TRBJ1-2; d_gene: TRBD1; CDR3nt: TGTGCCAGCAGCCCTGACAGGGGGCGCGTTGGCTACACCTTC; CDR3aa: CASSPDRGRVGYTF
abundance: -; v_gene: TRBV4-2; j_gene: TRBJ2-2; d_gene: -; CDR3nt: TGTGCCAGCAGCCGAAGGCCTCCGGGGAGCCGCTTGAACACCGGGGAGCTGTTTTTT; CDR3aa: CASSRRPPGSRLNTGELFF
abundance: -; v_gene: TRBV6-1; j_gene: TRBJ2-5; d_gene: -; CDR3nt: TGTGCCAGCAGTGAAGCGTGGCAAGGGCAGGGGGAGACCCAGTACTTC; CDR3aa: CASSEAWQGQGETQYF